This TCR beta chain was captured by sequencing in a study of control samples from healthy donors and cancer patients. This clone was recorded only once. Measured with immunoSEQ multiplex PCR; TCRdb has only the in-frame clones, and not every one. The sample holds around 120,000 clones, roughly nine tenths seen once. The CDR3 sequence is 15 residues long. Germline CDR1 reads LGHNA; CDR2 reads YNFKEQ. V lost 1 base, J lost 3 bases, and 3 bases stayed unmatched. Sequenced sample: blood. This clonotype was obtained from a woman aged 18-29 years in good health. The chain couples TRBV4-2 to TRBJ2-1, with 7 bases lining up with TRBD2. The CDR3 region is CASSQGLADYNEQFF. Written as DNA, the CDR3 is TGTGCCAGCAGCCAAGGGCTAGCGGACTACAATGAGCAGTTCTTC.